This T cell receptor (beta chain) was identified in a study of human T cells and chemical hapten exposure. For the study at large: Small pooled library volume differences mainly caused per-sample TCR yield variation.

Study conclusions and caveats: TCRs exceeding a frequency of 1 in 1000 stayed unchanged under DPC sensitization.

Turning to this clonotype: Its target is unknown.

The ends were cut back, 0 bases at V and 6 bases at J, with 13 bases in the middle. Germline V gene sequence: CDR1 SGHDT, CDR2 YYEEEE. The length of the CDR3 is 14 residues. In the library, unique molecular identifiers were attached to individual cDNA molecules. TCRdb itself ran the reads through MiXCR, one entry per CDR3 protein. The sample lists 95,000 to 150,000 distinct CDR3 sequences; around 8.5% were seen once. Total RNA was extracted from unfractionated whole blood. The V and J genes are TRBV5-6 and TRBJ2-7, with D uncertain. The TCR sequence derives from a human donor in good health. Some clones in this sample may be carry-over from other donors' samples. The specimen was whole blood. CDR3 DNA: TGTGCCAGCAGCTTGGAGGCTCCGAGAAGCGAGCAGTACTTC. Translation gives CASSLEAPRSEQYF.